This is a list of T cell receptor beta chains from one sample in a study of beta chain features in type 1 diabetes. Profiling relied on immunoSEQ multiplex PCR, and the TCRdb table lists in-frame clones only, not all of them. The table lists approximately 470,000 clones, approximately 30% of them singletons. The sequencing sample was made of naive CD4+ T cells from blood. The receptors derive from a man aged 18 to 30 in good health. Both conserved end residues are part of each CDR3. A D gene is named only where the DNA matches it firmly. Size is omitted from some rows. Given values are once, few, many or a class for expanded clones.

TRBV14	-	TRBJ2-1	-	TGTGCCAGCAGCCCCGTCGGGGGCTTTTCCTACAATGAGCAGTTCTTC	CASSPVGGFSYNEQFF
TRBV30	-	TRBJ2-1	TRBD2	TGTGCCTGGCGACCCGGACTAGCGCCGTCCGGTGAGCAGTTCTTC	CAWRPGLAPSGEQFF
TRBV30	-	TRBJ2-3	TRBD1	TGTGCCTGGAGTGACGGACAGGGTGCCGATACGCAGTATTTT	CAWSDGQGADTQYF
TRBV30	-	TRBJ1-1	-	TGTGCCTGGAGTCTCGGGCACCTACTAATGAACACTGAAGCTTTCTTT	CAWSLGHLLMNTEAFF
TRBV9	-	TRBJ2-6	-	TGTGCCAGCAGCGTATCGGGACAAGCTGGGGCCAACGTCCTGACTTTC	CASSVSGQAGANVLTF
TRBV4-3	-	TRBJ1-2	TRBD1	TGCGCCAGCAGCCAAGATTGGACAGGCTATGGCTACACCTTC	CASSQDWTGYGYTF
TRBV6-4	-	TRBJ2-5	-	TGTGCCAGCAGTGACGCACGATCCGGGCACCAAGAGACCCAGTACTTC	CASSDARSGHQETQYF
TRBV7-9	-	TRBJ2-5	-	TGTGCCAGCAGCCTAATGGGGGGCCCGGAGACCCAGTACTTC	CASSLMGGPETQYF
TRBV30	few	TRBJ2-6	-	TGTGCCTTGGGCCCACGGCCCGCCTCTGGGGCCAACGTCCTGACTTTC	CALGPRPASGANVLTF
TRBV29-1	few	TRBJ1-2	TRBD1	TGCAGCGTAGGGACAGAATCTAACTATGGCTACACCTTC	CSVGTESNYGYTF
TRBV5-1	-	TRBJ2-7	TRBD1	TGCGCCAGCAGCCCCGGAGGGACAGGGGTTACCTACGAGCAGTACTTC	CASSPGGTGVTYEQYF
TRBV7-2	-	TRBJ1-4	-	TGTGCCAGCAGCACAAGGGGCCCAACTAATGAAAAACTGTTTTTT	CASSTRGPTNEKLFF
TRBV28	-	TRBJ2-7	-	TGTGCCACCCTTAGCGGAACCTACGAGCAGTACTTC	CATLSGTYEQYF